A selection of T cell receptor beta chains follows, all from one sample in a study of T cells after yellow fever vaccination. One entry per CDR3 protein, called by TCRdb with MiXCR from the 5' RACE reads. Here the sample spans around 250,000 distinct CDR3 sequences, 5.2% being singletons. This material consisted of CD4+ T cells sorted from PBMCs, taken on the day of the yellow fever booster vaccination. The receptors shown here come from a man younger than 30 who received the YFV17D yellow fever vaccine. Both conserved end residues are part of each CDR3. The D gene is left open where the match is weak. Rows give clone size only sometimes, using once, few, many, or a class for an expanded clone.

TRBV12-3/TRBV12-4	TRBJ2-7	-	-	TGTGCCAGCAGTTTACGGTGGGGGGCCTACGAGCAGTACTTC	CASSLRWGAYEQYF
TRBV7-9	TRBJ2-5	TRBD2	few	TGTGCCAGCAATCGAGCGGGGGGGCCGGGAGAGACCCAGTACTTC	CASNRAGGPGETQYF
TRBV2	TRBJ2-2	-	few	TGTGCCAGCACCTCCAGGCTCGGGGAGCTGTTTTTT	CASTSRLGELFF
TRBV5-1	TRBJ2-3	TRBD2	many	TGCGCCAGCAGCTTTTCGACTAGCGGTAGCACAGATACGCAGTATTTT	CASSFSTSGSTDTQYF
TRBV4-1	TRBJ2-7	TRBD1	many	TGCGCCAGCAGCTCACGGACAGGGCCGTTGGGCGAGCAGTACTTC	CASSSRTGPLGEQYF
TRBV2	TRBJ1-5	-	few	TGTGCCAGCAGTGTAGAGGGTAATACTAGCAATCAGCCCCAGCATTTT	CASSVEGNTSNQPQHF
TRBV7-2	TRBJ2-5	-	-	TGTGCCAGCAGGTATCTAGAATTGGAGACCCAGTACTTC	CASRYLELETQYF
TRBV5-1	TRBJ1-6	-	-	TGCGCCAGCAGCTTGGCGGAGGATTCACCCCTCCACTTT	CASSLAEDSPLHF
TRBV4-1	TRBJ2-6	TRBD1	-	TGCGCCAGCAGGCGACCGGGACAGGGAACCTCTGGGGCCAACGTCCTGACTTTC	CASRRPGQGTSGANVLTF
TRBV7-2	TRBJ2-1	-	many	TGTGCCAGCAGTCCCGGGCCAGAAGAGCAGTTCTTC	CASSPGPEEQFF